This T cell receptor beta chain was found in a study of cytomegalovirus exposure and HLA in healthy donors. General study findings and limits: Upon later analysis, HLA-associated TCR beta chains proved more clonally expanded than other, equally common chains.

The PCR made use of 60 Vbeta and 13 Jbeta primers. The repertoire was sequenced with immunoSEQ multiplex PCR; TCRdb's copy has only in-frame clones and lacks some. The repertoire holds 230,000 or so clones, with roughly 91% as singletons. Germline-derived CDR1 and CDR2 are SGHVS and FNYEAQ. This CDR3 contains 16 residues. After removal of 3 bases from V and 2 bases from J, the junction contained 2 bases not matched to a gene. A note on this clone: Antigen unknown.

The clonotype was recovered from a girl aged 2 to 10 in good health and CMV-seronegative. V gene TRBV7-6 combines with J gene TRBJ2-3, with 13 bases lining up with TRBD2. Sequenced sample: PBMCs. CDR3 region: CASSFTSGGATDTQYF. DNA of the CDR3: TGTGCCAGCAGCTTCACTAGCGGGGGGGCCACAGATACGCAGTATTTT.